The 18 T cell receptor beta chains below were found in one sample sequenced in a study of monozygotic twins with cystic fibrosis. Only in-frame clones appear in the TCRdb table, and some are missing; sequencing was by immunoSEQ multiplex PCR. The profile covers 29,000 or so clones, with approximately 80% appearing a single time and about 0.95% taken by the ten largest. Sequencing was carried out using blood. The source of these receptors is a girl aged 2 to 9 with cystic fibrosis.

This clone showed up just once. The rearrangement joins TRBV10-3 to TRBJ1-5, with D maybe TRBD1 (6 bases). There are 15 residues in the CDR3. Trimming cost V 6 bases and J 0 bases, with 12 bases left between them. CDR1 is ENHRY, CDR2 SYGVKD, per germline. The CDR3 DNA reads TGTGCCATCAGCAGGGACAAATATAGCAATCAGCCCCAGCATTTT. Protein product: CAISRDKYSNQPQHF.

The chain carries TRBV11-2 and TRBJ1-5; unclear D gene. Germline CDR1 reads SGHAT; CDR2 reads FQNNGV. The CDR3 length is 13 residues. With 1 base removed from V and 2 bases from J, the gap between germline ends came to 3 bases. CDR3: CASSLGRNQPQHF. The CDR3 DNA reads TGTGCCAGCAGCTTAGGGCGCAATCAGCCCCAGCATTTT.

This chain links TRBV7-9 with TRBJ1-2; tentative D call: TRBD1 (6 bases). Trimming took off 2 bases at V and 4 bases at J, with 17 bases between the two ends. The CDR3 loop spans 16 amino acids. CDR1 and CDR2 from the germline V gene are SEHNR and FQNEAQ (reference sequence). The CDR3 nucleotides are TGTGCCAGCAGCTTACAATCCGGGGGCAGGAGCTATGGCTACACCTTC. Translation: CASSLQSGGRSYGYTF. Looking up the rest from reference TRBV7-9 and TRBJ1-2 gives the full variable domain: DTGVSQNPRHKITKRGQNVTFRCDPISEHNRLYWYRQTLGQGPEFLTYFQNEAQLEKSRLLSDRFSAERPKGSFSTLEIQRTEQGDSAMYLCASSLQSGGRSYGYTFGSGTRLTVV.

V usage is TRBV7-9 and J usage is TRBJ2-1; TRBD2 might be the D (6 bases). CDR3 length: 13 amino acids. Per the germline V gene, CDR1 is SEHNR and CDR2 is FQNEAQ (reference sequence). V lost 2 bases and J lost 8, with 10 bases in between. In DNA, the CDR3 is TGTGCCAGCAGCTTAAATACGGGAGATGAGCAGTTCTTC. It translates to CASSLNTGDEQFF. The full variable domain, its missing parts supplied by reference TRBV7-9 and TRBJ2-1, is DTGVSQNPRHKITKRGQNVTFRCDPISEHNRLYWYRQTLGQGPEFLTYFQNEAQLEKSRLLSDRFSAERPKGSFSTLEIQRTEQGDSAMYLCASSLNTGDEQFFGPGTRLTVL.

V gene TRBV6-4 combines with J gene TRBJ2-1, with 7 bases aligning to TRBD1. Germline CDR1 reads MRHNA; CDR2 reads SNTAGT. This CDR3 is built from 14 residues. V was pared by 4 bases and J by 6 bases, with 6 bases of the junction left unmatched. CDR3 region: CASSGGGVFNEQFF. The CDR3 DNA follows: TGTGCCAGCAGTGGAGGGGGCGTCTTCAATGAGCAGTTCTTC.

The chain joins TRBV2 to TRBJ2-2; maybe TRBD1 (6 bases). The V gene lost 2 bases and the J gene lost 5 bases, with 18 bases spanning the gap. The CDR3 spans 17 residues. CDR1 is SNHLY, CDR2 FYNNEI, per germline. CDR3 in DNA: TGTGCCAGCAGTGAAAGACCGAGGGGGAGAGGAACCGGGGAGCTGTTTTTT. Protein product: CASSERPRGRGTGELFF.

The V and J genes are TRBV10-3 and TRBJ1-2; 9 nucleotides agree with TRBD1. The CDR3 length is 16 residues. The germline gives CDR1 ENHRY, CDR2 SYGVKD. After removal of 4 bases from V and 2 bases from J, the junction contained 8 bases not matched to a gene. The DNA of the CDR3 is TGTGCCATCAGTGTGGGGACAGGGCAGATCAACTATGGCTACACCTTC. Its translation: CAISVGTGQINYGYTF.

The sample holds a few counts of this clone. This chain links TRBV6-5 with TRBJ1-1; tentatively, D is TRBD1 (5 bases). CDR1 is MNHEY and CDR2 is SVGAGI in the germline V gene. V was trimmed by 6 bases and J by 1 base, leaving 9 bases between them. The CDR3 is made up of 13 amino acids. The CDR3 DNA reads TGTGCCAGCAGAGACAGCCGGAACACTGAAGCTTTCTTT. It is translated as CASRDSRNTEAFF.

The V gene is TRBV13, the J gene TRBJ1-4, with D unresolved. The CDR3 contains 12 residues. Deletions cut 2 bases from V and 10 bases from J, with 8 bases between. Germline V gives CDR1 PRHDT, CDR2 FYEKMQ (reference sequence). Written as DNA, the CDR3 is TGTGCCAGCAGCTTACAGGAGGGAAAACTGTTTTTT. Translating gives CASSLQEGKLFF. The variable domain in full, completed from reference TRBV13 and TRBJ1-4, reads AAGVIQSPRHLIKEKRETATLKCYPIPRHDTVYWYQQGPGQDPQFLISFYEKMQSDKGSIPDRFSAQQFSDYHSELNMSSLELGDSALYFCASSLQEGKLFFGSGTQLSVL.

This chain uses TRBV29-1 with TRBJ2-7; weak D call: TRBD1 (6 bases). Germline V gene data show CDR1 as SQVTM and CDR2 as ANQGSEA. Trimming stripped 3 bases from V and 2 bases from J, with 17 bases between. This CDR3 has 15 residues. DNA of the CDR3: TGCAGCGTTGAGTGTGCCCAGGGGCCCGCCTACGAGCAGTACTTC. Translation: CSVECAQGPAYEQYF.

This clone was detected a few times. The chain couples TRBV11-2 to TRBJ1-2, with 7 bases identical to TRBD1. The V gene end was trimmed by 5 bases and the J gene end by 4 bases; junction bases not matched to a gene: 7. Per germline, CDR1 SGHAT and CDR2 FQNNGV. This CDR3 is built from 14 residues. CDR3 sequence: CASSPRGRSYGYTF. CDR3 nucleotide sequence: TGTGCCAGCAGCCCTAGGGGGCGCAGCTATGGCTACACCTTC.

This clone was found once. The V gene is TRBV30, the J gene TRBJ2-6, with TRBD1 matching 10 bases. This CDR3 contains 18 residues. The germline gives CDR1 GTSNPN, CDR2 SVGIG (reference sequence). With 2 bases clipped from V and 2 bases from J, the junction kept 9 bases outside the gene matches. The DNA of the CDR3 is TGTGCCTGGAGTCCTCGGACAGGGGGGTCCCCTGGGGCCAACGTCCTGACTTTC. Amino acids: CAWSPRTGGSPGANVLTF.

The chain employs TRBV11-2 and TRBJ1-4, with 7 bases matching TRBD1. V lost 6 bases and J lost 0; bases outside the gene matches: 4. The CDR3 sequence is 15 residues long. The germline V gene encodes CDR1 SGHAT and CDR2 FQNNGV. CDR3 DNA sequence: TGTGCCAGCAGACGACAGGGTTCAACTAATGAAAAACTGTTTTTT. It translates to CASRRQGSTNEKLFF.

The V gene is TRBV6-1, the J gene TRBJ2-7, with D hard to call. The CDR3 loop spans 12 amino acids. Between the trimmed V and J ends, which lost 4 bases and 2 bases, there was a span of 6 bases. CDR1 and CDR2 (germline): MNHNS, SASEGT. The CDR3 DNA sequence: TGTGCCAGCAGTGTCCCGACCTACGAGCAGTACTTC. It specifies CASSVPTYEQYF.

The count of this clone is one. The genes are TRBV7-9 and TRBJ2-1; 8 bases map to TRBD2. This CDR3 spans 18 amino acids. Germline V gives CDR1 SEHNR, CDR2 FQNEAQ (reference sequence). J lost 10 bases, V lost 5 bases, and 22 bases had no gene match. The CDR3 is CASSTRYIGGRRLGEQFF. CDR3 DNA sequence: TGTGCCAGCAGCACTAGATATATCGGCGGGAGGAGATTAGGGGAGCAGTTCTTC.

In its sample, this clone was seen once. The rearrangement joins TRBV16 to TRBJ1-1; D possibly corresponds to TRBD1 (5 bases). V shed 0 bases and J shed 4 bases, with 12 bases lying between them. Per the germline V gene, CDR1 is KGHSY and CDR2 is FQNENV. CDR3 length equals 15 residues. Here the CDR3 reads CASSQSLGRGTEAFF. The CDR3 region has the DNA TGTGCCAGCAGCCAATCTTTGGGGCGGGGCACTGAAGCTTTCTTT. The complete variable domain, with remaining parts taken from reference TRBV16 and TRBJ1-1, reads GEEVAQTPKHLVRGEGQKAKLYCAPIKGHSYVFWYQQVLKNEFKFLISFQNENVFDETGMPKERFSAKCLPNSPCSLEIQATKLEDSAVYFCASSQSLGRGTEAFFGQGTRLTVV.

The V call is TRBV14, the J call TRBJ2-3; perhaps TRBD2 as D (5 bases). V lost 6 bases and J 15 bases, leaving 19 bases between the germline ends. CDR3 length: 12 residues. Germline assignment: CDR1 SGHDN and CDR2 FVKESK. This chain's CDR3 is CASSRDYGVSYF. Here the CDR3 DNA reads TGTGCCAGCAGTCGCGATTACGGGGTCAGTTATTTT.

The chain employs TRBV6-1 and TRBJ2-2, with 7 nucleotides matching TRBD2. The CDR3 sequence is 15 residues long. Germline CDR1 reads MNHNS; CDR2 reads SASEGT. V shed 2 bases, J shed 7 bases, and the junction held 7 bases outside the gene matches. The CDR3 sequence: CASSETAGDGGELFF. The CDR3 bases are TGTGCCAGCAGTGAAACGGCGGGAGACGGCGGGGAGCTGTTTTTT.